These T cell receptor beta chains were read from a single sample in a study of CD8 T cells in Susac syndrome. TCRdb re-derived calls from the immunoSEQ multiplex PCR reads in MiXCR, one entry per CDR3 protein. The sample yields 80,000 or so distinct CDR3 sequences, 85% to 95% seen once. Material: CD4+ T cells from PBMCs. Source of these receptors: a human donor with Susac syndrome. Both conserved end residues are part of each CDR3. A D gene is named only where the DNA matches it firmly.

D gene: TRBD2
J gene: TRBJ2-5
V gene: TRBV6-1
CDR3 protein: CASILRGYQETQYF
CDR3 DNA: TGTGCCAGCATTCTGCGGGGGTACCAAGAGACCCAGTACTTC

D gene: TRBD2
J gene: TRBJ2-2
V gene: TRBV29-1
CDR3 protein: CSVRPSGRAAGELFF
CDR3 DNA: TGCAGCGTGCGGCCTAGCGGGAGGGCCGCCGGGGAGCTGTTTTTT

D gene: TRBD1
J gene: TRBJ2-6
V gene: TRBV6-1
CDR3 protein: CASRTMGQGSSGANVLTF
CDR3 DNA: TGTGCCAGCAGAACCATGGGACAGGGAAGTTCTGGGGCCAACGTCCTGACTTTC

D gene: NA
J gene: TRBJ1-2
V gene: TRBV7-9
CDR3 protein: CASSLGLDNYGYTF
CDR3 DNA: TGTGCCAGCAGCTTAGGGCTGGACAACTATGGCTACACCTTC

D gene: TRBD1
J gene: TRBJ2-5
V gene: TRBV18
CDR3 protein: CASSPLADRGGQYF
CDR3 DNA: TGTGCCAGCTCACCACTGGCGGACAGGGGTGGCCAGTACTTC

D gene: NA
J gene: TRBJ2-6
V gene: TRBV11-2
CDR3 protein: CASSPLRSGANVLTF
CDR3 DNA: TGTGCCAGCAGCCCGCTTCGCTCTGGGGCCAACGTCCTGACTTTC

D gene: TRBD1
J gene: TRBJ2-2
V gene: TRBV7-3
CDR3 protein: CASSLEGAFTGELFF
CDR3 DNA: TGTGCCAGCAGCTTAGAGGGGGCCTTCACCGGGGAGCTGTTTTTT

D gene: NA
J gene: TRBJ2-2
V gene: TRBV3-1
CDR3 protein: CATRISTLGTGELFF
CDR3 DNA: TGTGCCACCAGAATTTCAACATTGGGCACCGGGGAGCTGTTTTTT

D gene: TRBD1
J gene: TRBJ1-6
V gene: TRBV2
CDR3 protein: CASRGRQGAYNSPLHF
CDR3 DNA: TGTGCCAGCAGGGGAAGACAGGGGGCCTATAATTCACCCCTCCACTTT

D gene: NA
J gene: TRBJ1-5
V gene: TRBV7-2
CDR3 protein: CASSTTAYSNQPQHF
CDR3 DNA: TGTGCCAGCAGCACGACAGCTTATAGCAATCAGCCCCAGCATTTT

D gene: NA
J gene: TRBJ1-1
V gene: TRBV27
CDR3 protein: CASSLGGGRVGTEAFF
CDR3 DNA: TGTGCCAGCAGTTTGGGTGGGGGCAGGGTAGGCACTGAAGCTTTCTTT

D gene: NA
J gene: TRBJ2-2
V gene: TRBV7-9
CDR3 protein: CASSPDRINTGELFF
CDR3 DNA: TGTGCCAGCAGCCCCGACAGGATCAACACCGGGGAGCTGTTTTTT

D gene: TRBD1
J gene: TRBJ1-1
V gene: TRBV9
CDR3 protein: CASSAGRDRNTEAFF
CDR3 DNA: TGTGCCAGCAGCGCGGGCCGGGACAGGAACACTGAAGCTTTCTTT